The clone carrying this TCR beta chain has just one count. These data originate in a study of blood T cell repertoires in COVID-19. In the original workflow: Nucleated cell number was recorded as an estimate derived from reference gene primer amplification. Repertoires were generated with immunoSEQ multiplex PCR, while TCRdb's copy carries only in-frame clones and drops some. V and J calls and clone size come straight from that table; D and trimming were deduced from the DNA. The data show about 170,000 clones, 74% seen once. Germline CDR1 is MGHRA and CDR2 is YSYEKL. V shed 1 base, J shed 6 bases, and the junction held 7 bases outside the gene matches. This CDR3 has 16 amino acids.

This chain joins TRBV4-1 and TRBJ2-2; 8 bases match TRBD2. Sequenced material: peripheral blood. This TCR derives from an elderly woman with acute or convalescent COVID-19. CDR3 loop: CASSQGAGGSAGELFF. The CDR3 DNA is TGCGCCAGCAGCCAAGGCGCGGGAGGCTCGGCCGGGGAGCTGTTTTTT.